Listed below are T cell receptor beta chains from one sample, sequenced in a study of CD8+CD57+ T cells in acquired aplastic anemia. TCRdb redid the calling of the reads with MiXCR, one entry per CDR3 protein. The data contain roughly 500,000 distinct CDR3 sequences, under 40% of them seen just once; the ten biggest clones take up under 0.95%. The specimen was sorted CD4+, CD8+, or CD8+CD57+ T cells (not recorded which) from PBMCs. The receptor source for this set is a human donor with aplastic anemia. Both conserved end residues are part of each CDR3. The order of the fields is CDR3 DNA, CDR3 protein, D gene, clone size, V gene, J gene. D genes are given only for firm matches. Clone size, where shown, is once, few, many, or a class for clones that have expanded.

TGTGCCAGCAGTCCTAGGACAGGGATCCACGAGCAGTACTTC,CASSPRTGIHEQYF,TRBD1,many,TRBV2,TRBJ2-7
TGTGCCACCTCGCTAGCGGGAGCCAACAATGAGACCCAGTACTTC,CATSLAGANNETQYF,TRBD2,-,TRBV24-1,TRBJ2-5
TGCAGTGCTAGAGACCCGATGGTTCTCACCTACGAGCAGTACTTC,CSARDPMVLTYEQYF,-,many,TRBV20-1,TRBJ2-7
TGTGCCAGTAGTATAAGGGGACAGGGCTCCTACGAGCAGTACTTC,CASSIRGQGSYEQYF,TRBD1,-,TRBV19,TRBJ2-7
TGTGCCAGTAGTCCCCGTGGACGGATGACCTACGAGCAGTACTTC,CASSPRGRMTYEQYF,-,-,TRBV19,TRBJ2-7
TGTGCCAGCAGACTAACCCTAGAATCCTACGAGCAGTACTTC,CASRLTLESYEQYF,-,-,TRBV6-1,TRBJ2-7
TGTGCCACCAGTGAGGGACAGGGGATCCTCTACACCTTC,CATSEGQGILYTF,TRBD1,-,TRBV24-1,TRBJ1-2
TGTGCCATCAGTAGGGACTACGCTTACGAGCAGTACTTC,CAISRDYAYEQYF,TRBD2,many,TRBV10-3,TRBJ2-7
TGTGCCAGCAGCTCCCACAGGGGGGATTCACCCCTCCACTTT,CASSSHRGDSPLHF,TRBD1,-,TRBV2,TRBJ1-6
TGTGCCAGCAGCTTAGAACCGGGGACCATGAACACTGAAGCTTTCTTT,CASSLEPGTMNTEAFF,-,few,TRBV11-2,TRBJ1-1
TGCGCCAGCAGTTCTCCAGGGTCATCCGAGCAGTACTTC,CASSSPGSSEQYF,-,many,TRBV5-1,TRBJ2-7
TGTGCCAGCAGCACAACTAGCGGGATTGGAGAGACCCAGTACTTC,CASSTTSGIGETQYF,TRBD2,-,TRBV7-8,TRBJ2-5
TGTGCCAGCAGCCTAGGGACCGCTAGAAACAATGAGCAGTTCTTC,CASSLGTARNNEQFF,-,few,TRBV7-2,TRBJ2-1
TGTGCCAGCGATCGGTTCGAGGGTGAAAAACTGTTTTTT,CASDRFEGEKLFF,-,few,TRBV2,TRBJ1-4
TGTGCCAGCAGCCAACGGGGCTCCGACAATGAGCAGTTCTTC,CASSQRGSDNEQFF,-,-,TRBV10-3,TRBJ2-1
TGTGCCAGCAGCCAATATGGACGGACGATGAACACCGGGGAGCTGTTTTTT,CASSQYGRTMNTGELFF,-,few,TRBV4-2,TRBJ2-2
TGTGCCAGCAGCTTACAGGGGGCTGGAAACACCATATATTTT,CASSLQGAGNTIYF,TRBD1,few,TRBV13,TRBJ1-3
TGCGCCAGCAGCCAGGGGGACACTAGCAATCAGCCCCAGCATTTT,CASSQGDTSNQPQHF,TRBD1,many,TRBV5-1,TRBJ1-5
TGTGCCAGCTCCAAGGGAGCGGGCTCCTACGAGCAGTACTTC,CASSKGAGSYEQYF,-,many,TRBV25-1,TRBJ2-7
TGCAGTGCTAGAGATCAGGTTTCTGATGGCTACACCTTC,CSARDQVSDGYTF,-,-,TRBV20-1,TRBJ1-2
TGTGCCACCAGCAGCTACAGGGGGAAAGTTGAAGCTTTCTTT,CATSSYRGKVEAFF,TRBD1,few,TRBV15,TRBJ1-1
TGCAGCGTCTTCAGGGGGAACACTGAAGCTTTCTTT,CSVFRGNTEAFF,-,many,TRBV29-1,TRBJ1-1
TGTGCCTGGAACAGGGAAAGTGGGTATGGCTACACCTTC,CAWNRESGYGYTF,-,-,TRBV29-1,TRBJ1-2
TGTGCCAGCAGCCCTGGGCCCGGGGGCTCGTATGGCTACACCTTC,CASSPGPGGSYGYTF,-,many,TRBV7-9,TRBJ1-2
TGTGCCAGCAGTTACTCCAGGGGTAATCAGCCCCAGCATTTT,CASSYSRGNQPQHF,-,-,TRBV6-5,TRBJ1-5
TGTGCCAGCAGTTTAGATAGGCCAGGGGGCACTTCACCCCTCCACTTT,CASSLDRPGGTSPLHF,TRBD1,many,TRBV12-3/TRBV12-4,TRBJ1-6
TGCAGTGCTAGGGCGGGAGAAGGGGGAGATACGCAGTATTTT,CSARAGEGGDTQYF,-,-,TRBV20-1,TRBJ2-3
TGTGCTAGTGGTTTGGTAAACCACCACAATGAGCAGTTCTTC,CASGLVNHHNEQFF,-,few,TRBV12-5,TRBJ2-1
TGTGCCAGCAGCCGGGACAGGGAGGAGCAGTACTTC,CASSRDREEQYF,TRBD1,many,TRBV7-8,TRBJ2-7